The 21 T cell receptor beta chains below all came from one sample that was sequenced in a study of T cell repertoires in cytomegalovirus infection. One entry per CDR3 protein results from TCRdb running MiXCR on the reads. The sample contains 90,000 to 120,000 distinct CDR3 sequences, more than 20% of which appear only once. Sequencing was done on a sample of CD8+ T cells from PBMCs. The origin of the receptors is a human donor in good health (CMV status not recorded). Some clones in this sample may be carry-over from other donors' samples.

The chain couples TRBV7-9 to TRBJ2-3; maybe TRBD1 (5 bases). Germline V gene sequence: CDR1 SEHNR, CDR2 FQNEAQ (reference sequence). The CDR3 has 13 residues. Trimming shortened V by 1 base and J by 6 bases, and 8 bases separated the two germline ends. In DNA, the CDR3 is TGTGCCAGCAGCTTAGATAGGGGTGATACGCAGTATTTT. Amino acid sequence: CASSLDRGDTQYF.

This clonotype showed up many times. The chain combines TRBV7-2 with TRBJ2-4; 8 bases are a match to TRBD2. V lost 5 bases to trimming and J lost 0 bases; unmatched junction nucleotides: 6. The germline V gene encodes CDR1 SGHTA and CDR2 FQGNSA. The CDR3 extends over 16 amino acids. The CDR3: CASSEKLAVAKNIQYF. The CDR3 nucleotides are TGTGCCAGCAGCGAGAAACTAGCGGTAGCCAAAAACATTCAGTACTTC. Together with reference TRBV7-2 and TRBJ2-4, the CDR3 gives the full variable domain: GAGVSQSPSNKVTEKGKDVELRCDPISGHTALYWYRQSLGQGLEFLIYFQGNSAPDKSGLPSDRFSAERTGGSVSTLTIQRTQQEDSAVYLCASSEKLAVAKNIQYFGAGTRLSVL.

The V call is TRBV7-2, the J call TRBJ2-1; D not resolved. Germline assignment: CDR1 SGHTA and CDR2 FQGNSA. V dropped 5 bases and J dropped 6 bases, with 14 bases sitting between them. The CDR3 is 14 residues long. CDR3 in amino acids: CASSPERRANEQFF. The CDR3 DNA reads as TGTGCCAGCAGCCCCGAGCGTAGGGCCAATGAGCAGTTCTTC.

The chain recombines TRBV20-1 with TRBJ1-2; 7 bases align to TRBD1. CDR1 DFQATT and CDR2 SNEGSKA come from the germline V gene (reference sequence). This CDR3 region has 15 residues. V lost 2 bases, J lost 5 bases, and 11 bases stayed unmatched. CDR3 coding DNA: TGCAGTGCTAGACCACCGGGACAGCACAGATATGGCTACACCTTC. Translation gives CSARPPGQHRYGYTF.

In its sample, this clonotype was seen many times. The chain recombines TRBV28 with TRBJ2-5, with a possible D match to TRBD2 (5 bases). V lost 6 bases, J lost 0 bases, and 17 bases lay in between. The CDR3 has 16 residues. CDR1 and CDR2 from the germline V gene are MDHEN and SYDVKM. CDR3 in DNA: TGTGCCAGCAGACCGGACTTCCCGAATTACCAAGAGACCCAGTACTTC. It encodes CASRPDFPNYQETQYF.

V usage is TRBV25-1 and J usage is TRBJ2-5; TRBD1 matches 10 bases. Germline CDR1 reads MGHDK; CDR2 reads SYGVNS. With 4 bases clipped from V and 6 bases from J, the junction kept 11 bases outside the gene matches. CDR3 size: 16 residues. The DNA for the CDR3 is TGTGCCAGCAGTGCCCAGGGACAGGGGTTGGGGAAGACCCAGTACTTC. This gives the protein CASSAQGQGLGKTQYF. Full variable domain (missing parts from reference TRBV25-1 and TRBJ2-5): EADIYQTPRYLVIGTGKKITLECSQTMGHDKMYWYQQDPGMELHLIHYSYGVNSTEKGDLSSESTVSRIRTEHFPLTLESARPSHTSQYLCASSAQGQGLGKTQYFGPGTRLLVL.

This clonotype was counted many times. CDR3 bases: TGTGCCAGCAGCCAAGATGCCAGCGACTCCTACAATGAGCAGTTCTTC. Translation gives CASSQDASDSYNEQFF. The chain recombines TRBV14 with TRBJ2-1; D unclear. V shed 0 bases and J shed 0 bases, with 9 bases lying between them. This CDR3 comprises 16 residues. Germline CDR1 reads SGHDN; CDR2 reads FVKESK.

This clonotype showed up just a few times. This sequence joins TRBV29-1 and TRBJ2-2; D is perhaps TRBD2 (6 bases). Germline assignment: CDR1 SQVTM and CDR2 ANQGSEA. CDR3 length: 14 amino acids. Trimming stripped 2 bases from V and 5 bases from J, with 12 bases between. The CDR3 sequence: CSVEKGAGTGELFF. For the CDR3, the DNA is TGCAGCGTTGAAAAAGGGGCGGGAACCGGGGAGCTGTTTTTT.

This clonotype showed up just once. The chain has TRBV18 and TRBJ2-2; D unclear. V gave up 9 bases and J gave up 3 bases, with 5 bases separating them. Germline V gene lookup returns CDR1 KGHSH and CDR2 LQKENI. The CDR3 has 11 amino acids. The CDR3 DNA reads TGTGCCAGGTCGTACACCGGGGAGCTGTTTTTT. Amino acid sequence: CARSYTGELFF.

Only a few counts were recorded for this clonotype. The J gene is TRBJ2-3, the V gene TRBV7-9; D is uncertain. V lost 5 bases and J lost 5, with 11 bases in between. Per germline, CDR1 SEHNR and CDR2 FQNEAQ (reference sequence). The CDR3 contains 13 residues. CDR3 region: CASSMGFLDTQYF. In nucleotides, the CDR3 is TGTGCCAGCAGCATGGGGTTTTTAGATACGCAGTATTTT.

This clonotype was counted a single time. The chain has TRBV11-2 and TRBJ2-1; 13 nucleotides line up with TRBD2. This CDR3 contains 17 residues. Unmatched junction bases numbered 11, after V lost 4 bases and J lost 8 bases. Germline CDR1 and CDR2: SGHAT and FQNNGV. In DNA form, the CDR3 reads TGTGCCAGCAGCTGGAAAGCACTAGCGGGGGGGCTCGATGAGCAGTTCTTC. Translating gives CASSWKALAGGLDEQFF.

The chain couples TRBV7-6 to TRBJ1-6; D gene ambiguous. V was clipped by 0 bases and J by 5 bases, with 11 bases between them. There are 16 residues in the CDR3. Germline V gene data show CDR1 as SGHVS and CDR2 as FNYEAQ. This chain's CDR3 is CASSLAESANNSPLHF. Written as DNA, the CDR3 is TGTGCCAGCAGCTTAGCGGAGTCGGCAAATAATTCACCCCTCCACTTT.

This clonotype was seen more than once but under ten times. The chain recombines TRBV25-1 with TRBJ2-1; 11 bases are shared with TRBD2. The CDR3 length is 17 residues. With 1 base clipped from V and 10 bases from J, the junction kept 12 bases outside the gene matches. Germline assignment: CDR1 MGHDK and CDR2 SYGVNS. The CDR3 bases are TGTGCCAGCAGTGAATGGGGAGGACTAGCGGGCCCGGCCGAGCAGTTCTTC. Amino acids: CASSEWGGLAGPAEQFF.

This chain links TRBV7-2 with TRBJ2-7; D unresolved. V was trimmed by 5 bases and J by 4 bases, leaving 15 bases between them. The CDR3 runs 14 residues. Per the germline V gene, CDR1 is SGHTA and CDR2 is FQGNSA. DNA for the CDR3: TGTGCCAGCAGCCCCCGTGGAACGCTTTACGAGCAGTACTTC. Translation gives CASSPRGTLYEQYF.

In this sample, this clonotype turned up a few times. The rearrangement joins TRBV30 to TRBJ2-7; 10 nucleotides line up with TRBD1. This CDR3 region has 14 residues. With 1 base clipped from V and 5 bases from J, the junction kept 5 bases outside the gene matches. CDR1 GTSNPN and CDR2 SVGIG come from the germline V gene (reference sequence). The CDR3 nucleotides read TGTGCCTGGAGTGGGGACAGGGGTTTCAACGAGCAGTACTTC. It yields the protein CAWSGDRGFNEQYF.

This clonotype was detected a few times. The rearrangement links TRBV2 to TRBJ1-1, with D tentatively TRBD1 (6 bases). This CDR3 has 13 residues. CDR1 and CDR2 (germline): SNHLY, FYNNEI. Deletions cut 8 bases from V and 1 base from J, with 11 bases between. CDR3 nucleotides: TGTGCCAGCGGGCCAGGGGAGAACACTGAAGCTTTCTTT. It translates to CASGPGENTEAFF.

The CDR3 region has the DNA TGTGCCAGCAGCCAAGAATTAAGGACAACTGAATCTGAAGCTTTCTTT. It codes for CASSQELRTTESEAFF. This rearrangement joins TRBV3-1 to TRBJ1-1, with D maybe TRBD1 (5 bases). V was clipped by 0 bases and J by 6 bases, with 17 bases between them. The CDR3 has 16 residues. The V gene's germline CDR1 is LGHDT and CDR2 YNNKEL (reference sequence).

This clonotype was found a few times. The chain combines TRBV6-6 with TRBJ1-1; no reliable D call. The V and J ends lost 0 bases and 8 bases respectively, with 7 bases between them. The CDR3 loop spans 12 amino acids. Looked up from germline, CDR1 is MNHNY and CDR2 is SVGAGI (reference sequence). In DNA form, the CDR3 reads TGTGCCAGCAGTTACTCTTCGAGAGAAGCTTTCTTT. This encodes CASSYSSREAFF.

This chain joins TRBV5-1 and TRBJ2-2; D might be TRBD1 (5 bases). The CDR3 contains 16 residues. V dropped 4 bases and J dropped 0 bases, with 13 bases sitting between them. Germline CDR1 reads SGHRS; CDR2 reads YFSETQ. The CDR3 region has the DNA TGCGCCAGCAGCAGGCTGGCAGGGACGAACACCGGGGAGCTGTTTTTT. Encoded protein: CASSRLAGTNTGELFF.

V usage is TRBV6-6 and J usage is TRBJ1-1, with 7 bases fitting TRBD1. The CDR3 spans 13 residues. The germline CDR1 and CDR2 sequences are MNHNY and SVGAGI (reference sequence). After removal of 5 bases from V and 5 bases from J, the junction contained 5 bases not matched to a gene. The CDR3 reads CASSLTGRTEAFF. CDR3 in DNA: TGTGCCAGCAGTCTGACAGGGAGAACTGAAGCTTTCTTT.

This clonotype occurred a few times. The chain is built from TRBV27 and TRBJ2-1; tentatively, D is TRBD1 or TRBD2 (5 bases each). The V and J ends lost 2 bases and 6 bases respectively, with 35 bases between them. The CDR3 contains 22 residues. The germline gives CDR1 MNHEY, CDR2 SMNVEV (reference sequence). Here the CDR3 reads CASSLPPRGTSNPSRGINEQFF. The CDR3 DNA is TGTGCCAGCAGTTTACCTCCGAGAGGGACCAGCAATCCCAGCAGAGGGATCAATGAGCAGTTCTTC.